A selection of T cell receptor beta chains follows, all from one sample in a study of identifying expanded T cells in peripheral blood. Produced via immunoSEQ multiplex PCR; TCRdb's table is partial and in-frame only. Among 100,000 or so clones listed, about 89% were seen once. The material sequenced was blood. These receptors all come from a person aged 18 to 75 in good health. Each CDR3 is given with its conserved first and last residue. The order of the fields is clone size, D gene, V gene, J gene, CDR3 protein, CDR3 DNA. D genes are given only for firm matches. The size of a clone is reported for some rows only, either as once, few or many, or as a class for expanded clones.

size: NA
D: TRBD1
V: TRBV6-5
J: TRBJ1-4
CDR3: CASSYSMYRGSEKLFF
DNA: TGTGCCAGCAGTTACTCGATGTACAGGGGGAGTGAAAAACTGTTTTTT

size: NA
D: NA
V: TRBV10-3
J: TRBJ2-1
CDR3: CAIRMTGDSYNEQFF
DNA: TGTGCCATCAGGATGACGGGGGATTCCTACAATGAGCAGTTCTTC

size: NA
D: NA
V: TRBV6-1
J: TRBJ1-2
CDR3: CASRMGLEVGYTF
DNA: TGTGCCAGCAGGATGGGTCTGGAAGTGGGCTACACCTTC

size: NA
D: TRBD1
V: TRBV5-6
J: TRBJ1-4
CDR3: CASSNDRGMNEKLFF
DNA: TGTGCCAGCAGCAATGACAGGGGAATGAATGAAAAACTGTTTTTT

size: NA
D: NA
V: TRBV2
J: TRBJ2-2
CDR3: CARGAGTGELFF
DNA: TGTGCCAGAGGGGCCGGAACCGGGGAGCTGTTTTTT

size: NA
D: NA
V: TRBV28
J: TRBJ1-3
CDR3: CASTASGNTIYF
DNA: TGTGCCAGTACAGCCTCTGGAAACACCATATATTTT

size: NA
D: NA
V: TRBV4-1
J: TRBJ1-1
CDR3: CASSQQLGDGTEAFF
DNA: TGCGCCAGCAGCCAACAACTCGGGGACGGCACTGAAGCTTTCTTT

size: NA
D: TRBD2
V: TRBV18
J: TRBJ2-2
CDR3: CASSPPFLAGGPGTGELFF
DNA: TGTGCCAGCTCACCACCCTTCCTAGCGGGGGGGCCTGGCACCGGGGAGCTGTTTTTT

size: NA
D: NA
V: TRBV30
J: TRBJ2-3
CDR3: CAWSVGGGALGTQYF
DNA: TGTGCCTGGAGTGTTGGAGGTGGTGCCCTCGGTACGCAGTATTTT

size: NA
D: NA
V: TRBV7-2
J: TRBJ2-1
CDR3: CASSREYNEQFF
DNA: TGTGCCAGCAGCCGAGAGTACAATGAGCAGTTCTTC

size: few
D: NA
V: TRBV5-4
J: TRBJ1-3
CDR3: CASSLGGMMGNTIYF
DNA: TGTGCCAGCAGCTTGGGGGGCATGATGGGAAACACCATATATTTT

size: NA
D: NA
V: TRBV18
J: TRBJ2-2
CDR3: CASSLGTFLTGELFF
DNA: TGTGCCAGCTCACTCGGGACATTTCTGACCGGGGAGCTGTTTTTT

size: NA
D: TRBD1
V: TRBV29-1
J: TRBJ2-5
CDR3: CSFLDRGRQETQYF
DNA: TGCAGCTTTTTGGACAGGGGGCGACAAGAGACCCAGTACTTC

size: NA
D: TRBD1
V: TRBV18
J: TRBJ2-7
CDR3: CAIPQGAITYEQYF
DNA: TGTGCCATCCCACAGGGGGCGATAACCTACGAGCAGTACTTC

size: NA
D: TRBD2
V: TRBV11-2
J: TRBJ2-5
CDR3: CASSPRLAGEGETQYF
DNA: TGTGCCAGCAGCCCCAGACTAGCGGGGGAGGGAGAGACCCAGTACTTC

size: NA
D: TRBD2
V: TRBV19
J: TRBJ2-7
CDR3: CAIPSPHEPGLAGGRPYEQYF
DNA: TGTGCCATCCCTTCTCCCCACGAACCGGGACTAGCGGGGGGGCGTCCCTACGAGCAGTACTTC

size: once
D: NA
V: TRBV27
J: TRBJ2-1
CDR3: CASSLGHLGYEQFF
DNA: TGTGCCAGCAGTTTGGGACACCTTGGATATGAGCAGTTCTTC

size: NA
D: NA
V: TRBV15
J: TRBJ2-1
CDR3: CATSRERGGAYNEQFF
DNA: TGTGCCACCAGCAGAGAAAGGGGGGGCGCCTACAATGAGCAGTTCTTC

size: NA
D: NA
V: TRBV7-9
J: TRBJ2-3
CDR3: CASSSGTDTQYF
DNA: TGTGCCAGCAGCTCAGGCACAGATACGCAGTATTTT

size: NA
D: NA
V: TRBV10-1
J: TRBJ1-6
CDR3: CASSEPGTSSYNSPLHF
DNA: TGCGCCAGCAGTGAGCCCGGGACATCATCCTATAATTCACCCCTCCACTTT

size: NA
D: TRBD1
V: TRBV7-2
J: TRBJ1-2
CDR3: CASSSGTGAHLLYGYTF
DNA: TGTGCCAGCAGCTCCGGGACAGGGGCCCACTTACTCTATGGCTACACCTTC

size: NA
D: NA
V: TRBV11-2
J: TRBJ2-7
CDR3: CASSFILRADSPYEQYF
DNA: TGTGCCAGCAGCTTCATCCTGCGGGCGGACAGCCCCTACGAGCAGTACTTC

size: NA
D: TRBD1
V: TRBV19
J: TRBJ2-3
CDR3: CASSIDLSGSPGQGTDTQYF
DNA: TGTGCCAGTAGTATAGATCTATCGGGTTCCCCAGGACAGGGCACAGATACGCAGTATTTT

size: NA
D: NA
V: TRBV5-1
J: TRBJ1-1
CDR3: CASSLVGERTEAFF
DNA: TGCGCCAGCAGCTTGGTAGGGGAACGCACTGAAGCTTTCTTT

size: NA
D: NA
V: TRBV2
J: TRBJ2-6
CDR3: CASGTGANVLTF
DNA: TGTGCCAGCGGCACTGGGGCCAACGTCCTGACTTTC

size: NA
D: TRBD1
V: TRBV28
J: TRBJ2-7
CDR3: CASSGQGAYEQYF
DNA: TGTGCCAGCAGTGGGCAGGGGGCCTACGAGCAGTACTTC

size: NA
D: NA
V: TRBV7-2
J: TRBJ1-6
CDR3: CASSTTSNSPLHF
DNA: TGTGCCAGCAGCACGACATCCAATTCACCCCTCCACTTT

size: NA
D: NA
V: TRBV5-6
J: TRBJ2-3
CDR3: CASRREDTQYF
DNA: TGTGCCAGCAGGAGGGAAGATACGCAGTATTTT

size: NA
D: NA
V: TRBV6-1
J: TRBJ1-2
CDR3: CASQGVQPHYGYTF
DNA: TGTGCCAGCCAGGGAGTACAACCCCACTATGGCTACACCTTC

size: NA
D: NA
V: TRBV4-2
J: TRBJ1-2
CDR3: CASSLAGTSYGYTF
DNA: TGTGCCAGCAGCCTAGCCGGGACTTCCTATGGCTACACCTTC

size: NA
D: TRBD2
V: TRBV7-2
J: TRBJ2-3
CDR3: CASSLAGGFTDTQYF
DNA: TGTGCCAGCAGCTTAGCGGGGGGGTTCACAGATACGCAGTATTTT

size: NA
D: NA
V: TRBV18
J: TRBJ2-7
CDR3: CASSPHALGGDEQYF
DNA: TGTGCCAGCTCACCCCACGCGTTGGGGGGCGACGAGCAGTACTTC

size: NA
D: NA
V: TRBV5-1
J: TRBJ1-1
CDR3: CASRTPWGSRTEAFF
DNA: TGCGCCAGCAGAACGCCTTGGGGGTCACGCACTGAAGCTTTCTTT

size: NA
D: TRBD1
V: TRBV5-4
J: TRBJ1-6
CDR3: CASSQRVTGGVSNSPLHF
DNA: TGTGCCAGCAGCCAACGTGTGACAGGGGGTGTGAGTAATTCACCCCTCCACTTT

size: NA
D: TRBD1
V: TRBV7-9
J: TRBJ2-5
CDR3: CASSLVQGGETQYF
DNA: TGTGCCAGCAGCTTAGTACAGGGGGGAGAGACCCAGTACTTC

size: NA
D: NA
V: TRBV6-1
J: TRBJ1-2
CDR3: CASSEARGNYGYTF
DNA: TGTGCCAGCAGTGAAGCACGAGGGAACTATGGCTACACCTTC

size: NA
D: TRBD1
V: TRBV6-6
J: TRBJ1-5
CDR3: CASTSGTGGDQPQHF
DNA: TGTGCCAGCACCTCCGGGACAGGGGGCGATCAGCCCCAGCATTTT

size: NA
D: NA
V: TRBV5-1
J: TRBJ1-2
CDR3: CASSLGVSNYGYTF
DNA: TGCGCCAGCAGCCTCGGGGTATCTAACTATGGCTACACCTTC

size: NA
D: NA
V: TRBV28
J: TRBJ2-7
CDR3: CATGQNSYEQYF
DNA: TGTGCCACCGGACAGAACTCCTACGAGCAGTACTTC

size: NA
D: NA
V: TRBV2
J: TRBJ1-1
CDR3: CASSGYGHTEAFF
DNA: TGTGCCAGCAGTGGTTACGGGCACACTGAAGCTTTCTTT

size: NA
D: NA
V: TRBV5-4
J: TRBJ2-7
CDR3: CASSLDGSYEQYF
DNA: TGTGCCAGCAGCTTGGACGGATCCTACGAGCAGTACTTC

size: NA
D: NA
V: TRBV4-3
J: TRBJ1-2
CDR3: CASSQDNGGSYGYTF
DNA: TGCGCCAGCAGCCAAGATAATGGGGGGAGCTATGGCTACACCTTC

size: NA
D: TRBD1
V: TRBV5-1
J: TRBJ2-7
CDR3: CASSLGLGQGSYEQYF
DNA: TGCGCCAGCAGCTTGGGTCTGGGACAGGGATCCTACGAGCAGTACTTC

size: NA
D: NA
V: TRBV28
J: TRBJ1-3
CDR3: CASSLSRTVFSGNTIYF
DNA: TGTGCCAGCAGTTTATCTCGCACGGTCTTCTCTGGAAACACCATATATTTT

size: NA
D: NA
V: TRBV7-9
J: TRBJ2-3
CDR3: CASSSLDIHTDTQYF
DNA: TGTGCCAGCAGCTCGCTGGACATACACACAGATACGCAGTATTTT

size: NA
D: NA
V: TRBV7-9
J: TRBJ2-3
CDR3: CASSFGADTQYF
DNA: TGTGCCAGCAGCTTTGGGGCAGATACGCAGTATTTT

size: once
D: TRBD1
V: TRBV19
J: TRBJ2-2
CDR3: CASQDRGRRAGELFF
DNA: TGTGCCAGTCAGGACAGGGGCCGCCGGGCCGGGGAGCTGTTTTTT

size: NA
D: TRBD1
V: TRBV6-6
J: TRBJ2-1
CDR3: CASNLQGITYNEQFF
DNA: TGTGCCAGCAACCTACAGGGGATCACCTACAATGAGCAGTTCTTC